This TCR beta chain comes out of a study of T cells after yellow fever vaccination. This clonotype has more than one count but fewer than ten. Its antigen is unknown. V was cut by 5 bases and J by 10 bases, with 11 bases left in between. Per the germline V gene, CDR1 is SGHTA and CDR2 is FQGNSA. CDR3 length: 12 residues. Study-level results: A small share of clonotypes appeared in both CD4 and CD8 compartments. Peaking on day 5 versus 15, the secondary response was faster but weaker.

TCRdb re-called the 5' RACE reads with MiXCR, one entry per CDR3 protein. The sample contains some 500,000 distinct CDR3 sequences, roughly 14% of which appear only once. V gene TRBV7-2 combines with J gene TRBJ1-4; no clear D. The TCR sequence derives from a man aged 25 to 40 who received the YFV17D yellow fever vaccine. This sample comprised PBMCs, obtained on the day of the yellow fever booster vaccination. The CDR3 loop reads CASSHLVGKLFF. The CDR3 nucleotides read TGTGCCAGCAGCCACCTCGTCGGAAAACTGTTTTTT.